This T cell receptor beta chain comes out of a study of T cell repertoires in cytomegalovirus infection. Regarding this clonotype: Its specificity is not known.

TCRdb called the reads again in MiXCR, with one record for every CDR3 protein. The table includes 150,000 or so distinct CDR3 sequences, approximately 30% detected once. The CDR3 length is 13 residues. Germline V gene sequence: CDR1 SGHVS, CDR2 FQNEAQ. V lost 2 bases to trimming and J lost 4 bases, with 8 bases between them. The V gene is TRBV7-8, the J gene TRBJ1-1; the D is unclear. Specimen: CD8+ T cells from cultured PBMCs, collected from culture after CMV antigen stimulation. This receptor was obtained from a human donor in good health (CMV status not recorded). Some clones in this sample may be carry-over from other donors' samples. DNA of the CDR3: TGTGCCAGCAGCTTAACAGCTTTCACTGAAGCTTTCTTT. The encoded protein is CASSLTAFTEAFF.